These 29 T cell receptor beta chains originate from one sample sequenced in a study of cytotoxic CD8 clonotypes in ibrutinib-treated CLL. Sequencing was performed with immunoSEQ multiplex PCR; in TCRdb, only in-frame clones are kept and a portion is missing. Of more than 200,000 clones listed, under 75% are singletons. Sequencing used PBMCs, obtained after 24 months of ibrutinib treatment. The receptors stem from a human donor with chronic lymphocytic leukemia.

Concerning this clone itself: Different DNA sequences within this sample yield the same CDR3. The chain is built from TRBV7-8 and TRBJ1-1; D gene ambiguous. CDR3 length equals 13 residues. Looked up from germline, CDR1 is SGHVS and CDR2 is FQNEAQ. Trimming shortened V by 1 base and J by 2 bases, and 5 bases separated the two germline ends. The chain's CDR3 is CASSLEGNTEAFF. CDR3 nucleotide sequence: TGTGCCAGCAGCTTAGAGGGAAACACTGAAGCTTTCTTT.

This clone occurred once. This chain links TRBV5-4 with TRBJ2-3; 7 bases align to TRBD2. This CDR3 has 15 residues. CDR1 and CDR2 (germline): SGHNT, YYREEE (reference sequence). The V segment lost 2 bases and the J segment 1 base; nucleotides outside the gene matches: 4. DNA for the CDR3: TGTGCCAGCAGCTTAGGTCGGGAGGGCACAGATACGCAGTATTTT. Translation gives CASSLGREGTDTQYF.

This chain links TRBV28 with TRBJ2-7; D may be TRBD1 (6 bases). Germline values: CDR1 MDHEN, CDR2 SYDVKM. V lost 6 bases to trimming and J lost 4 bases, with 10 bases between them. The CDR3 spans 12 residues. The chain's CDR3 is CASSNRVYEQYF. CDR3 DNA: TGTGCCAGCAGCAACAGGGTTTACGAGCAGTACTTC.

This clone occurred a few times. CDR3 sequence reads: CAWSVKALDTFNQPQHF. The CDR3 DNA is TGTGCCTGGAGTGTAAAGGCACTGGACACCTTCAATCAGCCCCAGCATTTT. The V gene is TRBV30, the J gene TRBJ1-5; possibly TRBD1 for D (5 bases). The CDR3 is 17 residues long. CDR1 is GTSNPN and CDR2 is SVGIG in the germline V gene (reference sequence). V lost 0 bases and J lost 3, with 18 bases in between.

This clone was detected only once. The J gene is TRBJ1-2, the V gene TRBV2, with TRBD1 matching over 10 bases. The CDR3 contains 14 residues. Germline CDR1 SNHLY, CDR2 FYNNEI. The J segment lost 6 bases and the V segment lost 6 bases, leaving 7 bases of the junction unmatched. The CDR3 protein is CASRKTGGLDGYTF. The CDR3 DNA reads TGTGCCAGCAGGAAGACAGGGGGCCTCGATGGCTACACCTTC. Looking up the rest from reference TRBV2 and TRBJ1-2 gives the full variable domain: EPEVTQTPSHQVTQMGQEVILRCVPISNHLYFYWYRQILGQKVEFLVSFYNNEISEKSEIFDDQFSVERPDGSNFTLKIRSTKLEDSAMYFCASRKTGGLDGYTFGSGTRLTVV.

The CDR3, as DNA: TGCAGCGTTGAAGACCCCTACGAGCAGTACTTC. Translating gives CSVEDPYEQYF. This chain uses TRBV29-1 with TRBJ2-7; no firm D call. Trimming took off 0 bases at V and 2 bases at J, with 2 bases between the two ends. Germline loops: CDR1 SQVTM, CDR2 ANQGSEA. This CDR3 has 11 amino acids.

This clone was picked up one time. The chain carries TRBV28 and TRBJ2-5; TRBD2 matches at 10 bases. With 3 bases clipped from V and 3 bases from J, the junction kept 4 bases outside the gene matches. Germline V gene sequence: CDR1 MDHEN, CDR2 SYDVKM. The CDR3 is made up of 15 amino acids. The CDR3 nucleotides are TGTGCCAGCAGTTTTAGTACTAGCGGGAAAGAGACCCAGTACTTC. It yields the protein CASSFSTSGKETQYF. Full variable domain (missing parts from reference TRBV28 and TRBJ2-5): DVKVTQSSRYLVKRTGEKVFLECVQDMDHENMFWYRQDPGLGLRLIYFSYDVKMKEKGDIPEGYSVSREKKERFSLILESASTNQTSMYLCASSFSTSGKETQYFGPGTRLLVL.

The genes are TRBV2 and TRBJ1-2; D is possibly TRBD1 (5 bases). CDR3 length: 14 residues. V dropped 4 bases and J dropped 8 bases, with 17 bases sitting between them. CDR1 and CDR2 from the germline V gene are SNHLY and FYNNEI. This chain's CDR3 is CASSAGTAVIGYTF. CDR3 in DNA: TGTGCCAGCAGTGCCGGGACCGCGGTTATCGGCTACACCTTC.

This clone was detected once. The rearrangement uses TRBV5-1 and TRBJ2-3; a possible D gene is TRBD1 (6 bases). Germline V lookup: CDR1 SGHRS, CDR2 YFSETQ. This CDR3 spans 14 amino acids. Deletions cut 0 bases from V and 6 bases from J, with 11 bases between. DNA of the CDR3: TGCGCCAGCAGCTTGGGGACAGCCCTGGATACGCAGTATTTT. Translation: CASSLGTALDTQYF.

This clone was found once. V gene TRBV2 combines with J gene TRBJ2-3, with D perhaps TRBD2 (6 bases). This CDR3 spans 14 amino acids. Germline lookup yields CDR1 SNHLY and CDR2 FYNNEI. Trimming removed 6 bases from V and 2 bases from J, with 12 bases in between. DNA for the CDR3: TGTGCCAGCAGAGTCAGCGGGTCCACAGATACGCAGTATTTT. This codes for CASRVSGSTDTQYF.

This clone appeared a few times. The rearrangement uses TRBV5-1 and TRBJ2-5, with D possibly TRBD2 on 6 matching bases. This CDR3 has 16 amino acids. Germline values: CDR1 SGHRS, CDR2 YFSETQ. Trimming took 4 bases from V and 5 from J, leaving 21 bases between them. CDR3 sequence: CASSPSSVGGPETQYF. The CDR3 DNA is TGCGCCAGCAGCCCCTCGTCTGTCGGAGGGCCGGAGACCCAGTACTTC.

CDR3 amino acids: CASSENQGGPYEQYF. The CDR3 coding sequence is TGTGCCAGCAGCGAAAACCAAGGGGGGCCCTACGAGCAGTACTTC. The rearrangement uses TRBV7-2 and TRBJ2-7; D is perhaps TRBD1 or TRBD2 (6 bases each). CDR1 SGHTA and CDR2 FQGNSA come from the germline V gene. The V and J ends lost 5 bases and 2 bases respectively, with 16 bases between them. CDR3 size: 15 residues.

In DNA, the CDR3 is TGTGCCAGCAGCCCAATAGGGGCAGGGAGCCTCTACGAGCAGTACTTC. Translating gives CASSPIGAGSLYEQYF. This rearrangement joins TRBV7-2 to TRBJ2-7, with D perhaps given as TRBD1 or TRBD2 (5 bases each). The CDR3 has 16 amino acids. Germline lookup yields CDR1 SGHTA and CDR2 FQGNSA. V gave up 5 bases and J gave up 3 bases, with 20 bases separating them.

The rearrangement uses TRBV5-1 and TRBJ2-5, with D possibly matching TRBD1 (6 bases). V was shortened by 2 bases and J by 1 base, with 12 bases between the two germline ends. CDR1 is SGHRS and CDR2 is YFSETQ in the germline V gene. The CDR3 length is 15 residues. Written as DNA, the CDR3 is TGCGCCAGCAGCTTTGGGGGCGCGGGCCAAGAGACCCAGTACTTC. Protein: CASSFGGAGQETQYF.

This rearrangement joins TRBV2 to TRBJ1-5; unclear D gene. Germline V gene sequence: CDR1 SNHLY, CDR2 FYNNEI. V was clipped by 1 base and J by 0 bases, with 7 bases between them. The CDR3 is 15 amino acids. The DNA for the CDR3 is TGTGCCAGCAGTGAAGGGTTGGTTAGCAATCAGCCCCAGCATTTT. Translated, it gives CASSEGLVSNQPQHF.

V usage is TRBV5-1 and J usage is TRBJ1-2, with D tentatively TRBD1 (5 bases). The V gene lost 4 bases and the J gene lost 2 bases, with 27 bases spanning the gap. There are 19 residues in the CDR3. Germline V gene data show CDR1 as SGHRS and CDR2 as YFSETQ. The CDR3 sequence is CASSPLIPLSRGRNYGYTF. CDR3 nucleotide sequence: TGCGCCAGCAGCCCTCTCATCCCCCTATCGAGGGGCAGAAACTATGGCTACACCTTC.

Points on this clone: The identical CDR3 is also encoded by other nucleotide sequences in the sample. The chain recombines TRBV5-1 with TRBJ1-3, with D perhaps matching TRBD1 (6 bases). The CDR3 contains 14 residues. V lost 3 bases and J lost 4, with 11 bases in between. Germline V gives CDR1 SGHRS, CDR2 YFSETQ. The CDR3: CASSSDSSGNTIYF. The CDR3 nucleotides read TGCGCCAGCAGCTCGGACAGTTCCGGAAACACCATATATTTT.

This clone was seen only a few times. The chain uses TRBV6-4 and TRBJ2-1; TRBD1 might be the D (5 bases). Germline V gene lookup returns CDR1 MRHNA and CDR2 SNTAGT. The CDR3 is made up of 13 amino acids. V was cut by 4 bases and J by 6 bases, with 10 bases left in between. CDR3 DNA: TGTGCCAGCAGTGGGGGCACAGTCAATGAGCAGTTCTTC. It yields the protein CASSGGTVNEQFF.

The chain has TRBV6-5 and TRBJ1-2; 9 bases align to TRBD1. This CDR3 comprises 14 residues. The V gene end was trimmed by 6 bases and the J gene end by 2 bases; junction bases not matched to a gene: 4. Per germline, CDR1 MNHEY and CDR2 SVGAGI. CDR3 nucleotides: TGTGCCAGCAGAGACAGGGGGACAAACTATGGCTACACCTTC. Its translation is CASRDRGTNYGYTF.

V and J are TRBV11-2 and TRBJ2-3, with 8 bases matching TRBD2. Germline V gene sequence: CDR1 SGHAT, CDR2 FQNNGV. V gave up 1 base and J gave up 1 base; unmatched junction bases: 4. This CDR3 is 16 amino acids long. The CDR3 protein is CASSLGAGGGTDTQYF. The CDR3 DNA reads as TGTGCCAGCAGCTTAGGCGCGGGAGGAGGCACAGATACGCAGTATTTT. Supplemented by reference TRBV11-2 and TRBJ2-3, the full variable domain reads EAGVAQSPRYKIIEKRQSVAFWCNPISGHATLYWYQQILGQGPKLLIQFQNNGVVDDSQLPKDRFSAERLKGVDSTLKIQPAKLEDSAVYLCASSLGAGGGTDTQYFGPGTRLTVL.

V usage is TRBV20-1 and J usage is TRBJ2-5; D ambiguous. Trimming took off 5 bases at V and 5 bases at J, with 9 bases between the two ends. Germline V gives CDR1 DFQATT, CDR2 SNEGSKA (reference sequence). The CDR3 is made up of 11 amino acids. In DNA form, the CDR3 reads TGCAGTGCTCACGGCGTTGAGACCCAGTACTTC. This encodes CSAHGVETQYF.

This clone was found a few times. The chain has TRBV19 and TRBJ2-7; 7 nucleotides match TRBD2. Germline V lookup: CDR1 LNHDA, CDR2 SQIVND (reference sequence). V was pared by 3 bases and J by 0 bases, with 5 bases of the junction left unmatched. The CDR3 loop spans 15 amino acids. The CDR3 nucleotides read TGTGCCAGTAGTATTGCGGGGGAGACCTCCTACGAGCAGTACTTC. Translating gives CASSIAGETSYEQYF.

V usage is TRBV28 and J usage is TRBJ2-1, with a tentative D call TRBD2 (6 bases). The CDR3 length is 15 residues. Germline values: CDR1 MDHEN, CDR2 SYDVKM. V was trimmed by 7 bases and J by 3 bases, leaving 16 bases between them. CDR3 amino acids: CASTIGGDGYNEQFF. The CDR3 nucleotides read TGTGCCAGCACCATCGGAGGGGACGGCTACAATGAGCAGTTCTTC. The full variable domain, its missing parts supplied by reference TRBV28 and TRBJ2-1, is DVKVTQSSRYLVKRTGEKVFLECVQDMDHENMFWYRQDPGLGLRLIYFSYDVKMKEKGDIPEGYSVSREKKERFSLILESASTNQTSMYLCASTIGGDGYNEQFFGPGTRLTVL.

The rearrangement joins TRBV19 to TRBJ1-2; 8 nucleotides match TRBD1. The germline CDR1 and CDR2 sequences are LNHDA and SQIVND (reference sequence). J was trimmed by 8 bases and V by 5 bases; bases with no gene match: 10. The length of the CDR3 is 14 residues. CDR3 amino acids: CASSLRQGNSGYTF. In DNA, the CDR3 is TGTGCCAGTAGTCTGCGACAGGGGAACTCCGGCTACACCTTC.

A few counts support this clone. The genes are TRBV28 and TRBJ2-2; D is unclear. CDR1 and CDR2 from the germline V gene are MDHEN and SYDVKM. The V end lost 4 bases, the J end lost 5 bases, and 17 bases lay between the germline ends. There are 16 residues in the CDR3. The CDR3 region is CASSSATLPATGELFF. Written as DNA, the CDR3 is TGTGCCAGCAGTTCCGCGACCCTGCCTGCGACCGGGGAGCTGTTTTTT.

This clone was counted a few times. DNA for the CDR3: TGTGCCAGCAGTCCAAGGACAGGTACAGATACGCAGTATTTT. Protein: CASSPRTGTDTQYF. The chain recombines TRBV27 with TRBJ2-3; TRBD1 matches 7 bases. The CDR3 spans 14 residues. The V gene end was trimmed by 5 bases and the J gene end by 3 bases; junction bases not matched to a gene: 5. Germline CDR1 and CDR2: MNHEY and SMNVEV (reference sequence).

This rearrangement joins TRBV25-1 to TRBJ1-1; D unresolved. V shed 3 bases and J shed 2 bases, with 7 bases lying between them. Germline V gene data show CDR1 as MGHDK and CDR2 as SYGVNS. The CDR3 spans 13 residues. CDR3 loop: CASSEWGNTEAFF. The CDR3 nucleotides are TGTGCCAGCAGTGAGTGGGGTAACACTGAAGCTTTCTTT.

This chain connects TRBV7-9 to TRBJ2-3; 8 positions agree with TRBD2. J gave up 4 bases and V 1 base, and 7 bases lay outside the gene matches. The CDR3 contains 16 residues. Germline CDR1 SEHNR, CDR2 FQNEAQ (reference sequence). CDR3 protein: CASSLGTGGSPDTQYF. In nucleotides, the CDR3 is TGTGCCAGCAGCTTAGGGACGGGAGGGAGCCCAGATACGCAGTATTTT.

The V gene is TRBV6-5, the J gene TRBJ1-4; 7 bases are shared with TRBD1. With V trimmed by 6 bases and J by 5 bases, 6 bases remained unmatched. In germline, CDR1 is MNHEY, CDR2 SVGAGI. The CDR3 extends over 14 amino acids. As DNA, the CDR3 is TGTGCCAGCAGCTTCGGGACAGAGAATGAAAAACTGTTTTTT. Encoded protein: CASSFGTENEKLFF.